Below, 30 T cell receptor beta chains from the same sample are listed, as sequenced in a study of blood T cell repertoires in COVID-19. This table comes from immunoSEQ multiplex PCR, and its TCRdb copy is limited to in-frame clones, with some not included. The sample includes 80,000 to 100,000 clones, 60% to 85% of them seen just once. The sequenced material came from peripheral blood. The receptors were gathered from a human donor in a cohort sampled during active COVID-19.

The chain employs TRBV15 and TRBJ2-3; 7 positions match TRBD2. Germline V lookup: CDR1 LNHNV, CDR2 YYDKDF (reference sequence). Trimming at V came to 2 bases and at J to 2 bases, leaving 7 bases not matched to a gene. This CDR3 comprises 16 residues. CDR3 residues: CATSRNTGGYTDTQYF. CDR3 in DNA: TGTGCCACCAGCAGAAATACCGGGGGGTACACAGATACGCAGTATTTT.

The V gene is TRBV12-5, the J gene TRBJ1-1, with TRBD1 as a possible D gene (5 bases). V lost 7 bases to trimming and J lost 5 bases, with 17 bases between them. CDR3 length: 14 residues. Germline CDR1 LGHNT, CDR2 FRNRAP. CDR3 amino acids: CASAPRLDSTEAFF. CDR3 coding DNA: TGTGCTAGTGCCCCGAGACTCGACAGTACTGAAGCTTTCTTT.

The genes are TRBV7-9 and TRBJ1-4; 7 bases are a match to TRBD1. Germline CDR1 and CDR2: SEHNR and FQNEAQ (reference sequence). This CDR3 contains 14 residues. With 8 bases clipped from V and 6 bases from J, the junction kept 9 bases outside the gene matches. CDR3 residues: CASGQQGSYEKLFF. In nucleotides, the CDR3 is TGTGCCAGCGGTCAACAGGGGTCCTATGAAAAACTGTTTTTT.

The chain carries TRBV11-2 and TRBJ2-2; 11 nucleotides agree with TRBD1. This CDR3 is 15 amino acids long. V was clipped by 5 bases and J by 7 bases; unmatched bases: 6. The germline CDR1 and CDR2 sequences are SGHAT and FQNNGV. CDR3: CASSPGQGAGGELFF. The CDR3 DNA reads TGTGCCAGCAGCCCCGGACAGGGGGCCGGCGGGGAGCTGTTTTTT.

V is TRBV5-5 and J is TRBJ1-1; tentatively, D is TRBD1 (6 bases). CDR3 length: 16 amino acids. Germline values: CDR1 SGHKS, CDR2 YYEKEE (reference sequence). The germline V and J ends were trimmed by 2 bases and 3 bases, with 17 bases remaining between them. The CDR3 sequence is CASSFPDGQTDTEAFF. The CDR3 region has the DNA TGTGCCAGCAGCTTTCCCGACGGACAGACGGACACTGAAGCTTTCTTT.

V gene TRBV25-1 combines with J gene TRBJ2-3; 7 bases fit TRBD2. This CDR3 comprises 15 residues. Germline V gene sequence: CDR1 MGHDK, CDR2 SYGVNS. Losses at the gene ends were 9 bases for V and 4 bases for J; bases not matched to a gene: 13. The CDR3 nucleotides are TGTGCCAGAAAAGCTCGGGTGGGGGGGTCAGATACGCAGTATTTT. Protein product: CARKARVGGSDTQYF. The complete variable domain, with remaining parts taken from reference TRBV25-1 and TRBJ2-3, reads EADIYQTPRYLVIGTGKKITLECSQTMGHDKMYWYQQDPGMELHLIHYSYGVNSTEKGDLSSESTVSRIRTEHFPLTLESARPSHTSQYLCARKARVGGSDTQYFGPGTRLTVL.

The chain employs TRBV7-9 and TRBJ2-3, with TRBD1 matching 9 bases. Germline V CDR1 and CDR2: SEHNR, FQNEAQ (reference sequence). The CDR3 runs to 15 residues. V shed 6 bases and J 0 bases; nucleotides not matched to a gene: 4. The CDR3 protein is CASSSDRGSTDTQYF. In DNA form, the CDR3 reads TGTGCCAGCAGTTCAGACAGGGGGAGCACAGATACGCAGTATTTT.

CDR3 sequence (DNA): TGTGCCAGCAGCTTAACGCTATACTCCTACAATGAGCAGTTCTTC. Protein: CASSLTLYSYNEQFF. The chain is built from TRBV7-9 and TRBJ2-1; no clear D. The germline CDR1 and CDR2 sequences are SEHNR and FQNEAQ (reference sequence). The V end lost 2 bases, the J end lost 0 bases, and 8 bases lay between the germline ends. The CDR3 runs 15 residues. Full variable domain (missing parts from reference TRBV7-9 and TRBJ2-1): DTGVSQNPRHKITKRGQNVTFRCDPISEHNRLYWYRQTLGQGPEFLTYFQNEAQLEKSRLLSDRFSAERPKGSFSTLEIQRTEQGDSAMYLCASSLTLYSYNEQFFGPGTRLTVL.

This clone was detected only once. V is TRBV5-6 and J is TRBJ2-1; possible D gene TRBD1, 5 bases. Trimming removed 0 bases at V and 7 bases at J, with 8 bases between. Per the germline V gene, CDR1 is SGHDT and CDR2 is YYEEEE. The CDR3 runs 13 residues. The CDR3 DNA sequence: TGTGCCAGCAGCTTGGGACAGATAAATGAGCAGTTCTTC. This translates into CASSLGQINEQFF. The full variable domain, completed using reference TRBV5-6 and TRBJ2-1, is DAGVTQSPTHLIKTRGQQVTLRCSPKSGHDTVSWYQQALGQGPQFIFQYYEEEERQRGNFPDRFSGHQFPNYSSELNVNALLLGDSALYLCASSLGQINEQFFGPGTRLTVL.

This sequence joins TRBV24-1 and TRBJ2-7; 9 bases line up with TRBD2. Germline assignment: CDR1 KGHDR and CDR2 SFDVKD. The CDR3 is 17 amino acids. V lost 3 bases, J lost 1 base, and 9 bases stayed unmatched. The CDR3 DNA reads TGTGCCACCAGTGATCCCTATAGCGGGAGTCAGTCCTACGAGCAGTACGTC. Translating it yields CATSDPYSGSQSYEQYV.

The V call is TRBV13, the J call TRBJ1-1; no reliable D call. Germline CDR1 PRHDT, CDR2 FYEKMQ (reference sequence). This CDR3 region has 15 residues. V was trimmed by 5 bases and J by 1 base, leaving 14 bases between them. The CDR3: CASSESSFTNTEAFF. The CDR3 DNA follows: TGTGCCAGCAGCGAGTCTTCATTTACGAACACTGAAGCTTTCTTT.

CDR3 protein: CASSLSLGSGKTGELFF. Here the CDR3 DNA reads TGTGCCAGCAGCTTAAGTTTGGGTAGCGGGAAGACCGGGGAGCTGTTTTTT. The rearrangement links TRBV7-9 to TRBJ2-2; 8 bases match TRBD2. The V gene's germline CDR1 is SEHNR and CDR2 FQNEAQ (reference sequence). V lost 2 bases, J lost 5 bases, and 10 bases stayed unmatched. The CDR3 covers 17 residues.

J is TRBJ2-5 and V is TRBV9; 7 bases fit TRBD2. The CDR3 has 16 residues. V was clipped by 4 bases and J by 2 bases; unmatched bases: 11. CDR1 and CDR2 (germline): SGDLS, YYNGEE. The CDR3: CASSTSWGGLQETQYF. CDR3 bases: TGTGCCAGCAGCACCTCATGGGGGGGTCTGCAAGAGACCCAGTACTTC. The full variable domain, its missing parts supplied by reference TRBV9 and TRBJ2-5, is DSGVTQTPKHLITATGQRVTLRCSPRSGDLSVYWYQQSLDQGLQFLIQYYNGEERAKGNILERFSAQQFPDLHSELNLSSLELGDSALYFCASSTSWGGLQETQYFGPGTRLLVL.

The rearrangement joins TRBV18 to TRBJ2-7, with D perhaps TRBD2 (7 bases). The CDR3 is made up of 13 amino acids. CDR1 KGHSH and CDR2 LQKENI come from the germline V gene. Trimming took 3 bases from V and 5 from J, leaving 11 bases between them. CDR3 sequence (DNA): TGTGCCAGCTCACCGGGGGGGCCTCACGAGCAGTACTTC. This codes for CASSPGGPHEQYF.

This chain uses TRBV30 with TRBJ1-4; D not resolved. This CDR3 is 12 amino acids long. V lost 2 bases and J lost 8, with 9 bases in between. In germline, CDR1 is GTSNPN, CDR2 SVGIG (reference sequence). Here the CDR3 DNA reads TGTGCCTGGAGTTCCCGGGGAGAAAAACTGTTTTTT. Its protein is CAWSSRGEKLFF.

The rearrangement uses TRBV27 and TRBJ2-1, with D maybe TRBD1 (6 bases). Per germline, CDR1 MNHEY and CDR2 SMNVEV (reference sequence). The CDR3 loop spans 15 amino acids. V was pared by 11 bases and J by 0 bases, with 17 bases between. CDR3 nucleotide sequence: TGTGCCTGTTGGGTGGGGGCCGGCTCCTACAATGAGCAGTTCTTC. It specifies CACWVGAGSYNEQFF.

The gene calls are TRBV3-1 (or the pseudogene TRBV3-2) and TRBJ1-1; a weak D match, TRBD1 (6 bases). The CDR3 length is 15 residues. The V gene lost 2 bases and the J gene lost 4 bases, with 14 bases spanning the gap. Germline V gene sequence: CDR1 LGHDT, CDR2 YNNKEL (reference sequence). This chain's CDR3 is CASSQSGGGGTEAFF. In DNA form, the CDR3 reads TGTGCCAGCAGCCAAAGTGGGGGCGGCGGCACTGAAGCTTTCTTT.

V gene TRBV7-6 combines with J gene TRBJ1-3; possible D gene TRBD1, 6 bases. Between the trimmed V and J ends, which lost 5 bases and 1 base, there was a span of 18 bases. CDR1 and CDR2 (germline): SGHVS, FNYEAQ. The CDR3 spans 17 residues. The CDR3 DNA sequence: TGTGCCAGCAGCGTAACCTACGGGACACCGTCTGGAAACACCATATATTTT. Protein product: CASSVTYGTPSGNTIYF.

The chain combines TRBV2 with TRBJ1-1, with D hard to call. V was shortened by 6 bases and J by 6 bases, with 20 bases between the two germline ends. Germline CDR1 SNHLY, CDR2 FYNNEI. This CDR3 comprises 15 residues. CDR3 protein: CASRAHAGKFPEAFF. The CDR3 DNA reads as TGTGCCAGCAGGGCTCACGCCGGGAAATTCCCTGAAGCTTTCTTT.

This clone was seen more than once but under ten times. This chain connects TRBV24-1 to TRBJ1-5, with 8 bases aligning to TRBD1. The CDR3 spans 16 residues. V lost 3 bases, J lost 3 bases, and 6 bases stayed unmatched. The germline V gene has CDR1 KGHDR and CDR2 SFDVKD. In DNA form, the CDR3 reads TGTGCCACCAGTGATCGACAGGGGAGTGACAATCAGCCCCAGCATTTT. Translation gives CATSDRQGSDNQPQHF.

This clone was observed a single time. The DNA of the CDR3 is TGTGCCAGCTCCGGGGGAGGGGGCAATGAGCAGTTCTTC. Its protein product is CASSGGGGNEQFF. This sequence joins TRBV18 and TRBJ2-1; weak D call: TRBD2 (7 bases). Trimming took 6 bases from V and 6 from J, leaving 12 bases between them. The CDR3 has 13 amino acids. Germline lookup yields CDR1 KGHSH and CDR2 LQKENI.

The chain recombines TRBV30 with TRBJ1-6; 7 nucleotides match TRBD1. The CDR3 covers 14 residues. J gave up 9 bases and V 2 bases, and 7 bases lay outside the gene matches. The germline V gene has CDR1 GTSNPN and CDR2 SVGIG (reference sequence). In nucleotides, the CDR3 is TGTGCCTGGAGTCGGGCAGGGGGGAGTTCACCCCTCCACTTT. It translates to CAWSRAGGSSPLHF. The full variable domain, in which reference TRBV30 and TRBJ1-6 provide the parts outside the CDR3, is SQTIHQWPATLVQPVGSPLSLECTVEGTSNPNLYWYRQAAGRGLQLLFYSVGIGQISSEVPQNLSASRPQDRQFILSSKKLLLSDSGFYLCAWSRAGGSSPLHFGNGTRLTVT.

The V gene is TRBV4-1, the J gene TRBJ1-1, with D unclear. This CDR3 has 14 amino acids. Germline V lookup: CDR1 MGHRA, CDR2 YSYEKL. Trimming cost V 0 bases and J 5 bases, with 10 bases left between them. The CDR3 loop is CASSQDAGRTEAFF. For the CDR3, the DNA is TGCGCCAGCAGCCAAGATGCGGGGAGGACTGAAGCTTTCTTT.

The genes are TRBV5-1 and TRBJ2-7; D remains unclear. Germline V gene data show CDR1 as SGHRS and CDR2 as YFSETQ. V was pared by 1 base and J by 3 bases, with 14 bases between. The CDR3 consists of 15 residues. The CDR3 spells CASSLSELLNYEQYF. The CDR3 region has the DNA TGCGCCAGCAGCTTGTCGGAACTACTGAACTACGAGCAGTACTTC.

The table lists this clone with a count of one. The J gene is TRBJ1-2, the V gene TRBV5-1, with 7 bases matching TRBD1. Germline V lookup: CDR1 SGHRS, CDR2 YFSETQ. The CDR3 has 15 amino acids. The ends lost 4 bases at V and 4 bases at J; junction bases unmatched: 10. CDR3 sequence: CASSLETGFIYGYTF. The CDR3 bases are TGCGCCAGCAGCCTTGAGACAGGGTTCATCTATGGCTACACCTTC.

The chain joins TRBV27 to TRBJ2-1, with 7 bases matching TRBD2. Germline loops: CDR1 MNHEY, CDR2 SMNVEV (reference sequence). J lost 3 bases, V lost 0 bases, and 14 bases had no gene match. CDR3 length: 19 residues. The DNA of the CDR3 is TGTGCCAGCAGTTTATCGGGAGTGGTGGCGGGGGAGTTCTACAATGAGCAGTTCTTC. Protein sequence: CASSLSGVVAGEFYNEQFF.

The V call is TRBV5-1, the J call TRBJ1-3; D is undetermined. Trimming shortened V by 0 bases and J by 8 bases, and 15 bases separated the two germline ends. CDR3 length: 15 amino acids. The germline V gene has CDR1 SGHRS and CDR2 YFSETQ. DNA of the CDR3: TGCGCCAGCAGCTTGGGGAACCGTCTGGGAGACACCATATATTTT. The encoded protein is CASSLGNRLGDTIYF.

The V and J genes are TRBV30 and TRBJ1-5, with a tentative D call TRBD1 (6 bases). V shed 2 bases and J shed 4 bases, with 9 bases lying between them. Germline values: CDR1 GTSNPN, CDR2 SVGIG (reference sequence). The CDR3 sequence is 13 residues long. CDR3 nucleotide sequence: TGTGCCTGGAGTTTAGGGGGTAATCAGCCCCAGCATTTT. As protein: CAWSLGGNQPQHF.

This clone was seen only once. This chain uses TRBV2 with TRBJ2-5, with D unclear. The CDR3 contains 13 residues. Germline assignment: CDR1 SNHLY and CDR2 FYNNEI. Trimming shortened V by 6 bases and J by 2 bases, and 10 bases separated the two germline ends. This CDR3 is CASRRNLQETQYF. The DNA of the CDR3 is TGTGCCAGCAGGCGAAACCTTCAAGAGACCCAGTACTTC.

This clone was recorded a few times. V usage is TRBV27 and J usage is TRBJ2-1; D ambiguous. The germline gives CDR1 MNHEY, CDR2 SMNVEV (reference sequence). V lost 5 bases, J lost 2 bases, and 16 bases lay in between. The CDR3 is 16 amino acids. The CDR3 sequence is CASSPTHVVTYNEQFF. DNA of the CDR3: TGTGCCAGCAGTCCTACCCACGTAGTAACCTACAATGAGCAGTTCTTC.